These 16 T cell receptor beta chains share one sample of origin, sequenced in a study of cytomegalovirus exposure and HLA in healthy donors. The primer mix had 60 Vbeta and 13 Jbeta primers. Clones were sequenced by immunoSEQ multiplex PCR, and TCRdb holds only the in-frame ones, with some missing. The table lists more than 140,000 clones, roughly 80% of them singletons. Material: PBMCs. These receptors came from a female donor in good health and CMV-seronegative.

The chain employs TRBV7-7 and TRBJ2-3, with D tentatively TRBD2 (7 bases). The length of the CDR3 is 15 residues. Germline lookup yields CDR1 SSHAT and CDR2 FNYEAQ (reference sequence). V was trimmed by 5 bases and J by 4 bases, leaving 16 bases between them. CDR3 region: CASSLVGGQADTQYF. CDR3 in DNA: TGTGCCAGCAGCCTAGTGGGGGGGCAAGCAGATACGCAGTATTTT.

This sequence joins TRBV11-1 and TRBJ2-2; 11 bases agree with TRBD1. CDR1 SGHAT and CDR2 FQDESV come from the germline V gene (reference sequence). The CDR3 totals 17 residues. V was pared by 5 bases and J by 5 bases, with 10 bases of the junction left unmatched. In DNA form, the CDR3 reads TGTGCCAGCAGCGCCCGGGACAGGGGGTCGGGAACCGGGGAGCTGTTTTTT. Translating it yields CASSARDRGSGTGELFF.

The chain has TRBV28 and TRBJ2-5, with TRBD1 identical over 10 bases. V shed 10 bases and J 4 bases; nucleotides not matched to a gene: 3. Germline V gene sequence: CDR1 MDHEN, CDR2 SYDVKM. The CDR3 totals 12 residues. The CDR3 nucleotides are TGTGCCACCCGGGACAGGGGAGAGACCCAGTACTTC. As protein: CATRDRGETQYF. Complete variable domain (other parts from reference TRBV28 and TRBJ2-5): DVKVTQSSRYLVKRTGEKVFLECVQDMDHENMFWYRQDPGLGLRLIYFSYDVKMKEKGDIPEGYSVSREKKERFSLILESASTNQTSMYLCATRDRGETQYFGPGTRLLVL.

This sequence joins TRBV6-5 and TRBJ2-7, with 8 bases identical to TRBD1. In germline, CDR1 is MNHEY, CDR2 SVGAGI. The V segment lost 6 bases and the J segment 0 bases; nucleotides outside the gene matches: 7. The CDR3 sequence is 15 residues long. The CDR3 region has the DNA TGTGCCAGCAGCCGCAGGGGGCCGAACTCCTACGAGCAGTACTTC. This translates into CASSRRGPNSYEQYF.

This chain joins TRBV6-1 and TRBJ1-1; possible D gene TRBD1, 5 bases. Trimming shortened V by 10 bases and J by 1 base, and 7 bases separated the two germline ends. This CDR3 has 11 residues. Per the germline V gene, CDR1 is MNHNS and CDR2 is SASEGT. The CDR3 nucleotides are TGTGCCACCGACAGGAACACTGAAGCTTTCTTT. Translating gives CATDRNTEAFF.

The V and J genes are TRBV9 and TRBJ2-7, with 11 bases identical to TRBD2. CDR3 length: 14 amino acids. CDR1 is SGDLS, CDR2 YYNGEE, per germline. V shed 0 bases and J 6 bases; nucleotides not matched to a gene: 2. The CDR3: CASSVALAGGEQYF. For the CDR3, the DNA is TGTGCCAGCAGCGTAGCGCTAGCGGGAGGCGAGCAGTACTTC.

V and J are TRBV7-8 and TRBJ1-1, with a tentative D call TRBD1 (5 bases). V lost 5 bases and J lost 5, with 9 bases in between. Germline lookup yields CDR1 SGHVS and CDR2 FQNEAQ. The CDR3 is made up of 12 amino acids. CDR3 in amino acids: CASSPRGTEAFF. The CDR3 nucleotides read TGTGCCAGCAGCCCTAGGGGAACTGAAGCTTTCTTT.

About this clone: Different DNA sequences within this sample yield the same CDR3. This chain joins TRBV5-1 and TRBJ2-7; no clear D. V was pared by 0 bases and J by 7 bases, with 5 bases between. Germline CDR1 reads SGHRS; CDR2 reads YFSETQ. The CDR3 has 11 residues. CDR3 in amino acids: CASSLGPEQYF. Here the CDR3 DNA reads TGCGCCAGCAGCTTGGGTCCGGAGCAGTACTTC.

The genes are TRBV7-9 and TRBJ2-7, with a tentative D call TRBD2 (5 bases). This CDR3 is 15 amino acids long. V was cut by 2 bases and J by 5 bases, with 16 bases left in between. Germline CDR1 reads SEHNR; CDR2 reads FQNEAQ (reference sequence). The CDR3 protein is CASSLRSVGVNEQYF. The CDR3 DNA reads TGTGCCAGCAGCTTAAGAAGCGTCGGGGTAAACGAGCAGTACTTC.

The V call is TRBV2, the J call TRBJ2-1, with 7 bases aligning to TRBD1. CDR1 is SNHLY and CDR2 is FYNNEI in the germline V gene. V dropped 4 bases and J dropped 8; count of bases not matched to a gene: 5. This CDR3 contains 13 residues. CDR3 bases: TGTGCCAGCAGTGCGGACAGGATCCATGAGCAGTTCTTC. Translated, it gives CASSADRIHEQFF.

The rearrangement uses TRBV7-2 and TRBJ1-1; TRBD1 aligns across 9 bases. The CDR3 has 16 amino acids. CDR1 and CDR2 (germline): SGHTA, FQGNSA. The junction had 3 bases not matched to a gene; V was cut back by 0 bases and J by 1 base. The DNA of the CDR3 is TGTGCCAGCAGCTTAGCGGGACAGGGCGCGAACACTGAAGCTTTCTTT. Its protein is CASSLAGQGANTEAFF.

The J gene is TRBJ2-3, the V gene TRBV9; TRBD1 might be the D (5 bases). This CDR3 contains 16 residues. Trimming took off 1 base at V and 0 bases at J, with 12 bases between the two ends. Germline CDR1 is SGDLS and CDR2 is YYNGEE. CDR3 DNA: TGTGCCAGCAGCGTAAACGGACAATTTAGCACAGATACGCAGTATTTT. Residues: CASSVNGQFSTDTQYF.

The count of this clone is one. The rearrangement joins TRBV19 to TRBJ2-1; possible D gene TRBD2, 5 bases. The germline V gene has CDR1 LNHDA and CDR2 SQIVND (reference sequence). V was clipped by 2 bases and J by 1 base, with 9 bases between them. The CDR3 runs 15 residues. The CDR3 protein is CASSINSGSYNEQFF. The CDR3 DNA follows: TGTGCCAGTAGTATAAACTCGGGGTCCTACAATGAGCAGTTCTTC.

The V and J genes are TRBV28 and TRBJ2-7, with 7 bases lining up with TRBD2. CDR3 length: 15 residues. The germline CDR1 and CDR2 sequences are MDHEN and SYDVKM. The ends lost 6 bases at V and 2 bases at J; junction bases unmatched: 10. The CDR3 DNA reads TGTGCCAGCAGCGGACCGCACGGGAGGACCTACGAGCAGTACTTC. It yields the protein CASSGPHGRTYEQYF.

The chain recombines TRBV27 with TRBJ1-4; TRBD1 is a possible D gene (6 bases). V lost 0 bases and J 0 bases, leaving 11 bases between the germline ends. Looked up from germline, CDR1 is MNHEY and CDR2 is SMNVEV (reference sequence). CDR3 size: 17 residues. CDR3 sequence (DNA): TGTGCCAGCAGTTTATCAGACAGGCCAGCAACTAATGAAAAACTGTTTTTT. Amino acids: CASSLSDRPATNEKLFF. Variable domain in full (rest from reference TRBV27 and TRBJ1-4): EAQVTQNPRYLITVTGKKLTVTCSQNMNHEYMSWYRQDPGLGLRQIYYSMNVEVTDKGDVPEGYKVSRKEKRNFPLILESPSPNQTSLYFCASSLSDRPATNEKLFFGSGTQLSVL.

The chain carries TRBV19 and TRBJ1-5, with 9 bases fitting TRBD1. Germline values: CDR1 LNHDA, CDR2 SQIVND (reference sequence). With V trimmed by 1 base and J by 4 bases, 2 bases remained unmatched. This CDR3 spans 15 amino acids. In DNA form, the CDR3 reads TGTGCCAGTAGTATAGGCGGACAGGGGAATCAGCCCCAGCATTTT. This encodes CASSIGGQGNQPQHF.